The TCR beta chain described here comes from a study of cytomegalovirus exposure and HLA in healthy donors. From germline, CDR1 is LNHDA and CDR2 SQIVND (reference sequence). There are 19 residues in the CDR3. The J segment lost 4 bases and the V segment lost 3 bases, leaving 18 bases of the junction unmatched. PCR used 60 Vbeta primers and 13 Jbeta primers. The data were produced by immunoSEQ multiplex PCR, yet TCRdb's version contains in-frame clones alone and is incomplete. The table counts more than 95,000 clones; approximately 2.6% lies in the top ten. Turning to this clone: The target antigen is unknown.

Study-wide results and caveats: Investigators reported 150 to 200 TCR beta chains as tied to cytomegalovirus.

The source is a man aged 25-40 years in good health and CMV-seronegative. The chain has TRBV19 and TRBJ2-5; 9 bases map to TRBD2. Source material: PBMCs. This chain's CDR3 is CASSMQIQVAGDGGETQYF. For the CDR3, the DNA is TGTGCCAGTAGTATGCAAATTCAGGTAGCGGGAGACGGGGGAGAGACCCAGTACTTC.